This T cell receptor (beta chain) was identified during a study of blood T cell repertoires in COVID-19. Across the whole study: The cDNA or gDNA used as material had been derived from T cells, B-cell-depleted T cells, or PBMCs.

Authors' processing steps: By means of reference gene primer amplification, nucleated cell counts were estimated. Measured with immunoSEQ multiplex PCR; TCRdb has only the in-frame clones, and not every one. Clonal size and the V and J genes are those of that table, whereas D and trimming came from the DNA. This table holds about 220,000 clones, around 83% found once. With 8 bases clipped from V and 2 bases from J, the junction kept 4 bases outside the gene matches. The CDR3 is 13 residues long. Germline CDR1 SGHTA, CDR2 FQGTGA. The sample was peripheral blood. V and J are TRBV7-3 and TRBJ2-3; 7 bases line up with TRBD2. The receptor's source is a man in his forties or fifties with active or convalescent COVID-19. The CDR3 reads CASGAGLTDTQYF. CDR3 nucleotide sequence: TGTGCCAGCGGAGCGGGACTCACAGATACGCAGTATTTT.